This T cell receptor beta chain was identified in a study of T cell responses to AZD1222 COVID-19 vaccine. Study-wide results and limits: Repertoires were collected only later (after the peak T cell response had occurred). Regions left unmutated in variants are reportedly the target of nearly half of spike-specific TCRs.

This clone has just a few counts. Its target is not known. Repertoires were generated with immunoSEQ multiplex PCR, while TCRdb's copy carries only in-frame clones and drops some. This table has 95,000 to 150,000 clones, approximately 94% appearing once. The V gene's germline CDR1 is SGHAT and CDR2 FQNNGV. This CDR3 contains 12 residues. V lost 3 bases and J 3 bases, leaving 6 bases between the germline ends. V usage is TRBV11-2 and J usage is TRBJ2-7; no firm D call. The source is an adult who received the AZD1222 COVID-19 vaccine. Material: peripheral blood, obtained 28 days after the second AZD1222 dose. The chain's CDR3 is CASSFDGYEQYF. For the CDR3, the DNA is TGTGCCAGCAGCTTCGACGGCTACGAGCAGTACTTC.